Shown below are 17 T cell receptor beta chains from a single sample sequenced in a study of blood T cell repertoires in COVID-19. The table came from immunoSEQ multiplex PCR; TCRdb's copy has only in-frame clones and leaves some out. The top ten clones hold approximately 3% of a sample with some 140,000 clones, approximately 80% of them seen once. The sequencing sample was made of peripheral blood. The receptors shown here come from a woman of 80 years or more with acute or convalescent COVID-19.

A remark on this clone: Given the absence of the conserved phenylalanine or tryptophan at the CDR3 end, a read error is likely. The DNA is left out, because the CDR3 cannot be placed on it with certainty; the CDR3 is given as TCRdb lists it. V is TRBV3-1 (or the pseudogene TRBV3-2) and J is TRBJ1-2. Germline assignment: CDR1 LGHDT and CDR2 YNNKEL (reference sequence). The CDR3 region is 11 residues in length, termini included. CDR3 sequence reads: CASRPKRYLLC.

The chain has TRBV11-2 and TRBJ2-7; D uncertain. The CDR3 has 16 amino acids. Trimming took 1 base from V and 0 from J, leaving 13 bases between them. Germline V lookup: CDR1 SGHAT, CDR2 FQNNGV. The CDR3 here is CASSLAMGRNSYEQYF. CDR3 DNA sequence: TGTGCCAGCAGCTTAGCAATGGGCAGGAACTCCTACGAGCAGTACTTC. Variable domain in full (rest from reference TRBV11-2 and TRBJ2-7): EAGVAQSPRYKIIEKRQSVAFWCNPISGHATLYWYQQILGQGPKLLIQFQNNGVVDDSQLPKDRFSAERLKGVDSTLKIQPAKLEDSAVYLCASSLAMGRNSYEQYFGPGTRLTVT.

The rearrangement uses TRBV19 and TRBJ2-2; possible D gene TRBD2, 6 bases. This CDR3 comprises 17 residues. Trimming cost V 5 bases and J 2 bases, with 18 bases left between them. Germline CDR1 reads LNHDA; CDR2 reads SQIVND (reference sequence). In DNA form, the CDR3 reads TGTGCCAGTAGTTTTCAGTGGGGGGTACTTAACACCGGGGAGCTGTTTTTT. Translated, it gives CASSFQWGVLNTGELFF.

The rearrangement links TRBV5-6 to TRBJ2-1, with TRBD2 matching 8 bases. Losses at the gene ends were 2 bases for V and 9 bases for J; bases not matched to a gene: 4. The CDR3 sequence is 13 residues long. Germline assignment: CDR1 SGHDT and CDR2 YYEEEE. CDR3 protein: CASSFLRGGEQFF. The CDR3 DNA follows: TGTGCCAGCAGCTTTCTCCGGGGGGGTGAGCAGTTCTTC.

The chain combines TRBV4-1 with TRBJ2-7; 9 bases fit TRBD2. V lost 1 base, J lost 0 bases, and 10 bases stayed unmatched. The CDR3 extends over 18 amino acids. Germline V lookup: CDR1 MGHRA, CDR2 YSYEKL. This CDR3 is CASSQGLLLAGSSYEQYF. CDR3 DNA: TGCGCCAGCAGCCAAGGCCTCCTGCTAGCGGGGAGCTCCTACGAGCAGTACTTC.

The genes are TRBV10-3 and TRBJ1-1; 7 nucleotides line up with TRBD1. Germline CDR1 ENHRY, CDR2 SYGVKD. CDR3 length: 13 amino acids. The V and J ends lost 4 bases and 4 bases, in that order; junction bases with no gene match: 3. The CDR3, as DNA: TGTGCCATCAGTGGACAGGGAAGCACTGAAGCTTTCTTT. It encodes CAISGQGSTEAFF.

V gene TRBV7-9 combines with J gene TRBJ1-5, with D possibly matching TRBD1 (5 bases). Germline CDR1 and CDR2: SEHNR and FQNEAQ (reference sequence). V was clipped by 1 base and J by 5 bases, with 15 bases between them. The CDR3 runs 16 residues. In DNA form, the CDR3 reads TGTGCCAGCAGCTTAGGGAGGGGTCCAAAGGATCAGCCCCAGCATTTT. It yields the protein CASSLGRGPKDQPQHF.

Here the CDR3 reads CASSYPPGQVYNEQFF. For the CDR3, the DNA is TGTGCCAGCAGTTACCCGCCGGGACAGGTATACAATGAGCAGTTCTTC. This sequence joins TRBV6-6 and TRBJ2-1; 8 bases are shared with TRBD1. The J segment lost 4 bases and the V segment lost 2 bases, leaving 7 bases of the junction unmatched. The CDR3 extends over 16 amino acids. Germline CDR1 reads MNHNY; CDR2 reads SVGAGI (reference sequence).

This chain connects TRBV6-5 to TRBJ2-1; possibly TRBD1 for D (5 bases). V was shortened by 6 bases and J by 4 bases, with 13 bases between the two germline ends. The V gene's germline CDR1 is MNHEY and CDR2 SVGAGI. The CDR3 runs 14 residues. Written as DNA, the CDR3 is TGTGCCAGCAGACTCACCGACAGTTACAATGAGCAGTTCTTC. It yields the protein CASRLTDSYNEQFF.

The V call is TRBV4-1, the J call TRBJ1-5; no clear D. This CDR3 has 19 amino acids. The V gene's germline CDR1 is MGHRA and CDR2 YSYEKL. Trimming left V 0 bases short and J 3 bases short, with 21 bases between. The CDR3 bases are TGCGCCAGCAGCCAAGACCCCCTACGGCTGAGAAGACTCAATCAGCCCCAGCATTTT. Translating it yields CASSQDPLRLRRLNQPQHF.

The CDR3 DNA sequence: TGCGCCAGCAGCCAGGATAATAACTATGGCTACACCTTC. Translated, it gives CASSQDNNYGYTF. The V and J genes are TRBV5-1 and TRBJ1-2; D remains ambiguous. V was trimmed by 4 bases and J by 1 base, leaving 8 bases between them. This CDR3 is 13 amino acids long. CDR1 and CDR2 (germline): SGHRS, YFSETQ.

J is TRBJ2-7 and V is TRBV5-6, with 9 bases fitting TRBD2. The CDR3 has 16 residues. V gave up 1 base and J gave up 5 bases; unmatched junction bases: 10. Germline V gene data show CDR1 as SGHDT and CDR2 as YYEEEE. CDR3 amino acids: CASSLRRGGYRDEQYF. Written as DNA, the CDR3 is TGTGCCAGCAGCTTGAGGCGGGGGGGCTATCGAGACGAGCAGTACTTC.

The chain is built from TRBV7-2 and TRBJ1-3; no clear D. Germline V gene data show CDR1 as SGHTA and CDR2 as FQGNSA. V lost 3 bases and J lost 1, with 13 bases in between. The CDR3 is 16 residues long. In nucleotides, the CDR3 is TGTGCCAGCAGCTTCGGTGACTCCCGATCTGGAAACACCATATATTTT. This sequence encodes CASSFGDSRSGNTIYF.

The chain recombines TRBV21-1 with TRBJ1-4; TRBD1 reflects the table's D call only, with no check against the DNA. TRBV21-1 is designated a pseudogene. The CDR3 runs to 17 residues. CDR3 coding DNA: TGTGCCAGCAGCCCAAACAGGGGGCGCGAGGCTAATGAAAAACTGTTTTTT. Encoded protein: CASSPNRGREANEKLFF.

The chain employs TRBV7-9 and TRBJ2-3, with 10 bases lining up with TRBD1. Germline V CDR1 and CDR2: SEHNR, FQNEAQ (reference sequence). V shed 3 bases, J shed 5 bases, and the junction held 8 bases outside the gene matches. This CDR3 spans 16 amino acids. CDR3 in DNA: TGTGCCAGCAGCTTTGGGACAGGGGTGATAAGAGATACGCAGTATTTT. As protein: CASSFGTGVIRDTQYF.

V and J are TRBV7-9 and TRBJ2-7; 7 bases are a match to TRBD2. V lost 1 base, J lost 3 bases, and 6 bases stayed unmatched. This CDR3 comprises 15 residues. Looked up from germline, CDR1 is SEHNR and CDR2 is FQNEAQ (reference sequence). CDR3 in DNA: TGTGCCAGCAGCTTAGGGGGAGGGACCCTCTACGAGCAGTACTTC. This encodes CASSLGGGTLYEQYF.

The chain joins TRBV27 to TRBJ2-7, with no clear D. Germline CDR1 is MNHEY and CDR2 is SMNVEV (reference sequence). Trimming took 2 bases from V and 6 from J, leaving 11 bases between them. The length of the CDR3 is 13 residues. CDR3 sequence: CASSLGGSSEQYF. The CDR3 nucleotides read TGTGCCAGCAGTTTAGGTGGCAGTTCCGAGCAGTACTTC.